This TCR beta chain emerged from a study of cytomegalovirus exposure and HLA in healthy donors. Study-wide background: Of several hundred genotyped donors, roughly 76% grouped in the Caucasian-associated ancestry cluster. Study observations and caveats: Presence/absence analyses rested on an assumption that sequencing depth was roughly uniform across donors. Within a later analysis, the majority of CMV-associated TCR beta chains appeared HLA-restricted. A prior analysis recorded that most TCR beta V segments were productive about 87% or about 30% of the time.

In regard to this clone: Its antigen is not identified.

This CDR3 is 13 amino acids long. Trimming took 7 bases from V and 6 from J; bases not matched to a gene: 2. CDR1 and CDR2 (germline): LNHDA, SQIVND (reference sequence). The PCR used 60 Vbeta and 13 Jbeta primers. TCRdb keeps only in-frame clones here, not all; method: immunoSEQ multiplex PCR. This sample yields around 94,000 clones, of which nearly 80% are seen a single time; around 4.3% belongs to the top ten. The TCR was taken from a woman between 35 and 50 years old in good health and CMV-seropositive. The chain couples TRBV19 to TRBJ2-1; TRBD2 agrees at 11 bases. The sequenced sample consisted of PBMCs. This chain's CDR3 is CASKLAGANEQFF. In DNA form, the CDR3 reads TGTGCCAGTAAACTAGCGGGAGCCAATGAGCAGTTCTTC.